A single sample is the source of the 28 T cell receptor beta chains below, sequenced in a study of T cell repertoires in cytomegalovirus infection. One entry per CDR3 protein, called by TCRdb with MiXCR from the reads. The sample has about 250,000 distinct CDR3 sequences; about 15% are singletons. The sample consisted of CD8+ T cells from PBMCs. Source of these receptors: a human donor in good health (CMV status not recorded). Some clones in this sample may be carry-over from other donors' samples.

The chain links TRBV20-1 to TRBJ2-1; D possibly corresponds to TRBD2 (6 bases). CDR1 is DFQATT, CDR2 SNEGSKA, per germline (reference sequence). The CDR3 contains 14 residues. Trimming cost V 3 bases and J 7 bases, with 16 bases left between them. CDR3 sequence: CSARARGLRNEQFF. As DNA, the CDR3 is TGCAGTGCTAGGGCGCGGGGTCTTAGGAATGAGCAGTTCTTC.

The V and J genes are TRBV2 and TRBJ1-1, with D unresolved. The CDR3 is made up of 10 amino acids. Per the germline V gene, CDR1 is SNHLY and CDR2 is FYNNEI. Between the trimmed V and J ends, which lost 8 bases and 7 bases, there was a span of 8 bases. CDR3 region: CASRGNEAFF. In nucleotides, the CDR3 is TGTGCCAGCCGGGGAAATGAAGCTTTCTTT.

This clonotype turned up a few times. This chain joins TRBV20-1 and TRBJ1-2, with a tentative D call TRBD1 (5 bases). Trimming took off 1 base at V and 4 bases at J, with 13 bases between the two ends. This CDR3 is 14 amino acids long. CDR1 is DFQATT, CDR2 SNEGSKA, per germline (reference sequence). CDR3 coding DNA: TGCAGTGCTAGAGTATTTCGGGGCTCCTATGGCTACACCTTC. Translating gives CSARVFRGSYGYTF.

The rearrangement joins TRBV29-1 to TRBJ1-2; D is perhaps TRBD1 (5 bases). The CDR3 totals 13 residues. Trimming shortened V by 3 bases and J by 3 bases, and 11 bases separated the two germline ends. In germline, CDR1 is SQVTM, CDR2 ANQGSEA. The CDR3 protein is CSVDRESDYGYTF. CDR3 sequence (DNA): TGCAGCGTTGACAGGGAGTCCGACTATGGCTACACCTTC.

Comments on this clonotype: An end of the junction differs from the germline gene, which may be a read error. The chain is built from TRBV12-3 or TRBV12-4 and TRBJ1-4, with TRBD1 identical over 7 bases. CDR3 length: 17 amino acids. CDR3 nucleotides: TGTGCCAGCAGTTTGGGGCAGGGGGATGCAACTAATGAAAAACTGTTATTT. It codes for CASSLGQGDATNEKLLF.

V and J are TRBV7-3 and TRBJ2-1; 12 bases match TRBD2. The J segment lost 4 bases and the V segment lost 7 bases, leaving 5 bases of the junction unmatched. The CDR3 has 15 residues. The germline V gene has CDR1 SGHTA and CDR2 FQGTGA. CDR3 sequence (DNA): TGTGCCAGCAATCCGACTAGCGGGGGATACAATGAGCAGTTCTTC. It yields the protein CASNPTSGGYNEQFF.

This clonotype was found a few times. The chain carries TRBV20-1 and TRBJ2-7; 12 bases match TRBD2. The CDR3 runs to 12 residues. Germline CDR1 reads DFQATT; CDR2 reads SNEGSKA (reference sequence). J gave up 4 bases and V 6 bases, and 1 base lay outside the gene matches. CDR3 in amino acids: CSAGTSGYEQYF. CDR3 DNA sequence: TGCAGTGCAGGGACTAGCGGGTACGAGCAGTACTTC.

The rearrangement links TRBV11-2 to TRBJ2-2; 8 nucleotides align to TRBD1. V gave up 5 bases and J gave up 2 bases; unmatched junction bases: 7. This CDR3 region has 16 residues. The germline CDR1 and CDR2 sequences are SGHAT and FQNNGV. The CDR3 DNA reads TGTGCCAGCAGCCTCTACCAGGGGGCAAACACCGGGGAGCTGTTTTTT. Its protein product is CASSLYQGANTGELFF.

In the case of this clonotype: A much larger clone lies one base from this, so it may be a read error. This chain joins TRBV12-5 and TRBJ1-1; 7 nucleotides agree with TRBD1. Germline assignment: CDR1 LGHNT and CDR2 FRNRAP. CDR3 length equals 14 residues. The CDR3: CASGRRQGNTEDFF. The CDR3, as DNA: TGTGCTAGTGGCCGGAGACAGGGAAACACTGAAGATTTCTTT.

CDR3 nucleotides: TGTGCCAGCAGTCTTGGGGAGAGAGCATACGAGCAGTACTTC. It translates to CASSLGERAYEQYF. This chain connects TRBV6-2 or TRBV6-3 to TRBJ2-7, with a weak D call TRBD2 (5 bases). The CDR3 length is 14 residues. Germline V gene data show CDR1 as MNHEY and CDR2 as SVGEGT. Trimming pared 5 bases from V and 4 bases from J, leaving 15 bases between.

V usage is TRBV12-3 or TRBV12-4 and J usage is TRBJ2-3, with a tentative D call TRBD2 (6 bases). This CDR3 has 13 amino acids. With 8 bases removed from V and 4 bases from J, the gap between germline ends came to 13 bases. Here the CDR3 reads CASDAGPPDTQYF. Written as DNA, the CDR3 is TGTGCCAGCGATGCGGGGCCTCCAGATACGCAGTATTTT.

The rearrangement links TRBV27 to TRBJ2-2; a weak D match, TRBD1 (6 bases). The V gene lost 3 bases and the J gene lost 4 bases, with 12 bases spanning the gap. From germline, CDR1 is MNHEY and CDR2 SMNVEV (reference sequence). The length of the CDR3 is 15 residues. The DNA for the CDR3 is TGTGCCAGCAGTTTTGGGCAGGGGCCCACCGGGGAGCTGTTTTTT. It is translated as CASSFGQGPTGELFF.

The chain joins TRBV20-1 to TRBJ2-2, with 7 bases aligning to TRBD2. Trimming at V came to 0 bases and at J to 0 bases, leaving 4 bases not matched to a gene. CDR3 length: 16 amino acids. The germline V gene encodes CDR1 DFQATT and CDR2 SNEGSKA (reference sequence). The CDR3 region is CSARDLRGANTGELFF. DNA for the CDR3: TGCAGTGCTAGAGATTTACGGGGGGCGAACACCGGGGAGCTGTTTTTT.

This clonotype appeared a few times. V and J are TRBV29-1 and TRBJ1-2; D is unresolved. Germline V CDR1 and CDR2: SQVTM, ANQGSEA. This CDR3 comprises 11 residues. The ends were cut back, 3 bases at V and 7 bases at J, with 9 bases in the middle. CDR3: CSVDAGFGYTF. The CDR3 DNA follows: TGCAGCGTTGATGCGGGCTTTGGCTACACCTTC. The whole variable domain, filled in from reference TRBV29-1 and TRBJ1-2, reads SAVISQKPSRDICQRGTSLTIQCQVDSQVTMMFWYRQQPGQSLTLIATANQGSEATYESGFVIDKFPISRPNLTFSTLTVSNMSPEDSSIYLCSVDAGFGYTFGSGTRLTVV.

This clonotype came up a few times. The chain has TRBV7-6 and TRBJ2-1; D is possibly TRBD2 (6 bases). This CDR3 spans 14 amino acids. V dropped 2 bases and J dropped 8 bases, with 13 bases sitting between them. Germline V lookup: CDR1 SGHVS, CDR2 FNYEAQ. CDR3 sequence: CASSLRDPGDEQFF. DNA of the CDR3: TGTGCCAGCAGCTTAAGGGACCCGGGGGATGAGCAGTTCTTC.

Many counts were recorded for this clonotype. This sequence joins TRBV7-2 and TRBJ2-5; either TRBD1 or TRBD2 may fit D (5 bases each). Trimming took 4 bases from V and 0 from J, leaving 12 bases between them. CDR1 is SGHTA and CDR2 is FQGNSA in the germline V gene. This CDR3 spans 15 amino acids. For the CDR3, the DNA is TGTGCCAGCAGCTCCGGGACGGAATACCAAGAGACCCAGTACTTC. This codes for CASSSGTEYQETQYF.

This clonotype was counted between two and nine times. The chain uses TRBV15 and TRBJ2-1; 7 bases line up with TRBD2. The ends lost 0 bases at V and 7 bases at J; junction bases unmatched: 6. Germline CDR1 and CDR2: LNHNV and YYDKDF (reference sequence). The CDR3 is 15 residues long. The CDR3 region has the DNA TGTGCCACCAGCAGAGATAGACTAGCAACGAATGAGCAGTTCTTC. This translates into CATSRDRLATNEQFF.

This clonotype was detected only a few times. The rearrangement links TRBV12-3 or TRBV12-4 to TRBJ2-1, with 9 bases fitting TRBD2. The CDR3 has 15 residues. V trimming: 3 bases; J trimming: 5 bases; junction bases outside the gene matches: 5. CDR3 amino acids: CASSFSGGPNNEQFF. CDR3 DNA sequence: TGTGCCAGCAGTTTCAGCGGGGGGCCCAACAATGAGCAGTTCTTC.

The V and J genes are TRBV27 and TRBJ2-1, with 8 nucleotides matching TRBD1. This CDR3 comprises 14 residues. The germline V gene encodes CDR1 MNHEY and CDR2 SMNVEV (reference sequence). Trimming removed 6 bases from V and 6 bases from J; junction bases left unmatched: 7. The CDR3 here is CASRTGTGANEQFF. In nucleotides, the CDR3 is TGTGCCAGCAGAACCGGGACAGGCGCCAATGAGCAGTTCTTC.

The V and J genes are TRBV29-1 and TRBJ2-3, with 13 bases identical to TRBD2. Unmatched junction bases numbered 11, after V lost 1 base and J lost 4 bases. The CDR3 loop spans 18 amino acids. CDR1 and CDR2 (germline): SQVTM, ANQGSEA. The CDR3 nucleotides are TGCAGCGTTGAAGGGGGACTAGCGGGGCCGCATAGGGCAGATACGCAGTATTTT. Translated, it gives CSVEGGLAGPHRADTQYF.

The CDR3 spells CASSRADGVNYGYTF. The CDR3 nucleotides read TGTGCCAGCAGCCGGGCAGACGGGGTAAACTATGGCTACACCTTC. This chain connects TRBV7-9 to TRBJ1-2; D uncertain. The CDR3 consists of 15 residues. V dropped 5 bases and J dropped 2 bases, with 15 bases sitting between them. The V gene's germline CDR1 is SEHNR and CDR2 FQNEAQ (reference sequence).

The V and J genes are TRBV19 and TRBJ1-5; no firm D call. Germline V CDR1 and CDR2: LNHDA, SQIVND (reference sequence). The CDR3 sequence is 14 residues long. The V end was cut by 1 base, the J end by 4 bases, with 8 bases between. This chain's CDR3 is CASSIVGGNQPQHF. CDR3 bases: TGTGCCAGTAGTATAGTTGGAGGGAATCAGCCCCAGCATTTT.

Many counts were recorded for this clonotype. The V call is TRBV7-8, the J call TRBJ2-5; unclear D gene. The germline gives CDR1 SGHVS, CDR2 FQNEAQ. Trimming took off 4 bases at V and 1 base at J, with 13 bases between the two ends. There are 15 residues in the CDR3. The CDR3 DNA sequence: TGTGCCAGCAGCTCCGCCAAAGCGCCCCAAGAGACCCAGTACTTC. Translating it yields CASSSAKAPQETQYF. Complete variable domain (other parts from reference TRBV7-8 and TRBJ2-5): GAGVSQSPRYKVAKRGQDVALRCDPISGHVSLFWYQQALGQGPEFLTYFQNEAQLDKSGLPSDRFFAERPEGSVSTLKIQRTQQEDSAVYLCASSSAKAPQETQYFGPGTRLLVL.

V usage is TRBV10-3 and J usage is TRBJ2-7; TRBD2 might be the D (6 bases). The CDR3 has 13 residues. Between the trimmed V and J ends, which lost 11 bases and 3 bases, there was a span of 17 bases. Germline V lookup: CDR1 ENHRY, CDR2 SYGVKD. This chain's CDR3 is CAVRDASDYEQYF. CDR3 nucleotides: TGTGCCGTGCGGGATGCCAGCGACTACGAGCAGTACTTC.

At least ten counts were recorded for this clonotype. The CDR3 nucleotides read TGTGCCAGCAGCTTATCCAGGTCCTACGAGCAGTACTTC. Amino acid sequence: CASSLSRSYEQYF. The gene calls are TRBV7-8 and TRBJ2-7; D unclear. CDR3 size: 13 residues. Trimming pared 2 bases from V and 1 base from J, leaving 6 bases between. Per germline, CDR1 SGHVS and CDR2 FQNEAQ.

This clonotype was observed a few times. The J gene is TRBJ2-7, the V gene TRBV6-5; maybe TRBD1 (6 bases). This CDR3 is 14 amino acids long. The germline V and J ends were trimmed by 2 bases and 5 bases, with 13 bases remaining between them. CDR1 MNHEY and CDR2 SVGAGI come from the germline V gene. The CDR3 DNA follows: TGTGCCAGCAGTTACAGGGGGAAGGGTAACGAGCAGTACTTC. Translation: CASSYRGKGNEQYF.

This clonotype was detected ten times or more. The CDR3 sequence is CASSYLAGYEQFF. The CDR3 DNA reads TGTGCCAGCAGTTACCTCGCGGGGTATGAGCAGTTCTTC. J is TRBJ2-1 and V is TRBV6-2 or TRBV6-3; D is perhaps TRBD2 (6 bases). Looked up from germline, CDR1 is MNHEY and CDR2 is SVGEGT. CDR3 length: 13 amino acids. The V end was cut by 2 bases, the J end by 8 bases, with 10 bases between.

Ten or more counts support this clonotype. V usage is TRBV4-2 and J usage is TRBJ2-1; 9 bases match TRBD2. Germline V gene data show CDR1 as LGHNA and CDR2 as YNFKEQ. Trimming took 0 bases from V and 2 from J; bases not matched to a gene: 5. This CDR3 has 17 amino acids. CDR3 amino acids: CASSQDRGLAPYNEQFF. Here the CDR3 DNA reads TGTGCCAGCAGCCAAGATCGGGGACTAGCTCCCTACAATGAGCAGTTCTTC.